Described below is a single T cell receptor (beta chain) sequence and its context. Its antigen is as yet unknown. Donors sampled were nominally healthy, though unrecorded immune exposures were likely. The entry originates in a study of cytomegalovirus exposure and HLA in healthy donors. Findings and caveats of the study: Within an earlier analysis, most TCR beta V segments proved productive either about 87% or about 30% of the time.

The study ran its PCR with 60 Vbeta and 13 Jbeta primers. Clones were read by immunoSEQ multiplex PCR, and TCRdb kept only the in-frame ones, dropping some. The repertoire has some 70,000 clones, around 74% of them found once; the top ten carry roughly 5%. The sequenced sample was PBMCs. The receptor was derived from a male donor in good health and CMV-seropositive.

CDR3 coding DNA: TGTGCCAGCAGTTACTCGGCTAGCATGAGCGGGGAGCTGTTTTTT. It yields the protein CASSYSASMSGELFF. The chain carries TRBV6-6 and TRBJ2-2, with D perhaps matching TRBD2 (5 bases). V was pared by 0 bases and J by 7 bases, with 12 bases between. From germline, CDR1 is MNHNY and CDR2 SVGAGI (reference sequence). The CDR3 is made up of 15 amino acids.